The text below deals with one TCR beta chain. Its antigen has not been determined. The input lacks base qualities; no much larger clone sits a single base away. The sample comes from a study of T cell responses to AZD1222 COVID-19 vaccine (dated by TCRdb to about 2021). Notes on the research overall: TCR sequencing was performed for 230 to 250 trial participants, of whom about 210 were given two doses of AZD1222 and roughly 25 were given two doses of MenACWY control vaccine. Trial participants were enrolled by age into 18-55, 56-69 and 70-plus year subgroups, with about 150, 27 and 61 TCR-sequenced participants respectively.

Reading the label with the study, this specimen's time point is: about 28 days (+/-7) after the second vaccine dose. AZD1222 recipients given second doses at about 4 weeks or at about 12 weeks were pooled, since spike-specific TCR depth and breadth were not found to differ between the two schedules. Vaccinee samples were obtained from the UK trials COV001 and COV002, which included a single-blind randomized controlled phase 2/3 trial of AZD1222 (ChAdOx1 nCoV-19) in healthy adults. For TCRbeta chain sequencing, PBMC samples from trial participants were taken at day 0 and at day 28 after the second dose. V is cut by 3 bases and J by 1 base, and the space between the germline ends is 12 bases. Counted from cysteine to phenylalanine, this CDR3 has 15 amino acids. The only DNA kept is the CDR3, 45 bases in frame from the first base. Looking up the germline V gene yields CDR1 KGHSH and CDR2 LQKENI. Study-level results and caveats: Because no day 14 peak-response samples were available, repertoires were characterized only after the peak T cell response. In the small 56-69-year group, the increase in depth fell short of significance, most likely because of low power. After two AZD1222 doses, both the breadth and the depth of spike-specific TCRs were significantly higher than at day 0 and than in MenACWY recipients. Participants were mostly white British, with more females than males. The authors suggested clonal diversity may have been underestimated. The vaccine-associated CD4 TCRs covered the entire spike protein, and the dominant responses fell in regions 160-218 and 743-854. Epitopes outside the regions mutated in the B.1.351 and B.1.1.7 variants were reportedly recognized by nearly half of the unique spike-specific TCRs. Conclusions about previously exposed vaccinees were limited because only six AZD1222 recipients were SARS-CoV-2 seropositive at baseline.

The CDR3 regions of human TCRbeta chains were analyzed by immunosequencing. Concerning the study's data processing: Repertoire TCRs were matched against a reference library of SARS-CoV-2-specific TCRs generated with the MIRA antigen-specificity platform. Breadth was defined as the fraction of unique TCRs that were SARS-CoV-2-associated. Depth was defined as the fraction of total T cells that were SARS-CoV-2-associated. Using the MIRA data, every spike-specific TCR was mapped to the spike region that the TCR reacted to and assigned to either a CD4 or a CD8 class. Log10-transformed breadth and depth values were compared by one-way ANOVA with Sidak's multiple comparisons tests. Here the immuneACCESS table is served through TCRdb, limited to in-frame sequences with V and J called. Missing clones are a known gap in these copies; in checked studies unresolved V genes cover under half, and the rest lacks a known reason. The DNA was the basis for D and trimming; V, J and clone size are from that table. In this sample the table shows more than 100,000 clones, 75% to 95% of which occur a single time. Approximately 2.1% of the sample belongs to the ten largest clones.

The TCR comes from an adult who received the AZD1222 COVID-19 vaccine. This specimen was peripheral blood, taken 28 days after the second AZD1222 dose. The chain was built from TRBV18 and TRBJ1-1, with an unclear D gene assignment. The DNA sequence is TGTGCCAGCTCACCTCCGGGCTTACCGAACACTGAAGCTTTCTTT. This is translated as CASSPPGLPNTEAFF.